The clone carrying this TCR beta chain occurred a few times. Germline loops: CDR1 DFQATT, CDR2 SNEGSKA (reference sequence). CDR3 length equals 14 residues. The V gene end was trimmed by 3 bases and the J gene end by 0 bases; junction bases not matched to a gene: 4. This record comes from a study of blood T cell repertoires in COVID-19. Study in general: There were acute and convalescent COVID-19 samples, and they came from the United States, Italy and Spain.

Assignment of participants to cohorts was predicated upon participant-reported clinical history. Two consecutive negative NP/OP PCR tests, clearance, or resolved symptoms defined Cohort 3 recovery. Using immunoSEQ multiplex PCR, the repertoire was profiled, and TCRdb retains in-frame clones only, with some absent. The data contain approximately 300,000 clones, 70% to 90% of them singletons. This chain connects TRBV20-1 to TRBJ1-1; 7 bases are shared with TRBD1. Sequencing input: PBMCs or T cells enriched from blood (not recorded which). This TCR was sampled from a woman aged 18-29 years who had recovered from COVID-19. CDR3: CSASRGQMNTEAFF. CDR3 in DNA: TGCAGTGCTAGTAGGGGACAGATGAACACTGAAGCTTTCTTT.